The entry below describes one T cell receptor beta chain. PCR was performed using 60 Vbeta and 13 Jbeta primers. Produced via immunoSEQ multiplex PCR; TCRdb's table is partial and in-frame only. The data hold approximately 190,000 clones, with approximately 79% observed a single time. This sample was taken from a study of cytomegalovirus exposure and HLA in healthy donors. The CDR3 spans 15 residues. The ends were cut back, 4 bases at V and 5 bases at J, with 17 bases in the middle. CDR1 and CDR2 (germline): MGHRA, YSYEKL. Sequenced material: PBMCs. The rearrangement uses TRBV4-1 and TRBJ2-5; TRBD2 is a possible D gene (6 bases). The clonotype originates from a man aged 35 to 55 in good health and CMV-seropositive. CDR3 in DNA: TGCGCCAGCAGCCCGGGGGACCAGACGGTGGAGACCCAGTACTTC. It specifies CASSPGDQTVETQYF.